This T cell receptor (beta chain) was recorded in a study of blood T cell repertoires in COVID-19. Study-level background: Some COVID-19 samples were acute and others convalescent; all came from the United States, Italy and Spain. PBMCs, B-cell-depleted T cells, or T cells provided the cDNA or gDNA that made up the material.

Germline CDR1 is MGHRA and CDR2 is YSYEKL. V dropped 4 bases and J dropped 6 bases, with 12 bases sitting between them. The CDR3 sequence is 14 residues long. Clones were read by immunoSEQ multiplex PCR, and TCRdb kept only the in-frame ones, dropping some. The sample records 250,000 to 300,000 clones, over 85% being singletons. While infection was still active, Seattle patients were enrolled and then followed longitudinally. This rearrangement joins TRBV4-1 to TRBJ2-2, with D maybe TRBD1 (6 bases). The source is a woman aged 25 to 39 with COVID-19, enrolled during active disease. Sequenced material: peripheral blood. This chain's CDR3 is CASSRTAGAGELFF. CDR3 bases: TGCGCCAGCAGCCGTACAGCAGGGGCCGGGGAGCTGTTTTTT.